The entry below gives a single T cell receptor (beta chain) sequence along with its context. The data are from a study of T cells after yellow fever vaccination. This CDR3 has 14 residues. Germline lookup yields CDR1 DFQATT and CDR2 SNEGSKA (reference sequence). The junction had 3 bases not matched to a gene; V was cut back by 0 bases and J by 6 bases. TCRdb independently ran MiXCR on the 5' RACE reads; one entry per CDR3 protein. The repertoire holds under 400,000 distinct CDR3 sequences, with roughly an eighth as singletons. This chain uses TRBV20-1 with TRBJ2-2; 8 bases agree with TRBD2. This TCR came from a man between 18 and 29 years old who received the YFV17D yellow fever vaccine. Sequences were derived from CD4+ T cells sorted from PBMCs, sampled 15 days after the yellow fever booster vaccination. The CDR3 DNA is TGCAGTGCTAGAGACCCGGGGGGGTCCGGGGAGCTGTTTTTT. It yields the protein CSARDPGGSGELFF.